The source of this TCR beta chain is a study of T-cell reconstitution after alpha-beta-depleted transplantation in children (dated by TCRdb to the mid-2010s). Regarding the complete study: The study quantitatively tracked T-cell immune reconstitution after TCRalphabeta/CD19-depleted allogeneic hematopoietic cell transplantation in children using TCR repertoire profiling.

To prepare the library, PCR was applied. Reads for this sample came from an Illumina HiSeq 2500. Molecular barcoding was employed in the preparation of TCR libraries, with unique molecular identifiers being used to normalize TCRbeta repertoire quantification. TCRdb applied fastp at Q25 and MiXCR to the public reads, then kept only in-frame beta chains. CDR3 protein sequences are deduplicated, and each keeps its most common genes and DNA. The sample has 230,000 or so distinct CDR3 sequences on record, 7.5% to 10% of them singletons. About 5.4% of the sample goes to the ten largest clones. V and J lose 0 bases and 15 bases, and a span of 15 bases separates them. Counted from cysteine to phenylalanine, this CDR3 has 13 amino acids. The retained sequence is limited to the CDR3, 39 bases, with the frame set at the first base. CDR1 and CDR2, per the germline V gene, are MNHNS and SASEGT. This clonotype was picked up many times. What antigen it recognizes has not been identified. No qualities accompany the bases; no much larger clone lies one base away.

The chain is assembled from TRBV6-1 and TRBJ2-1; there is no confident call for the D gene. The sequenced sample was PBMCs from the stem cell graft donor, obtained from the stem cell graft. This clonotype was obtained from a human donor who donated a stem cell graft to a child with SCID. The CDR3 region has the sequence CASSEAGPDGRFF. The DNA sequence is given as TGTGCCAGCAGTGAAGCAGGCCCAGATGGACGGTTCTTC.